A single sample is the source of the 14 T cell receptor beta chains below, sequenced in a study of cytomegalovirus exposure and HLA in healthy donors. Use of 60 Vbeta and 13 Jbeta primers characterized the PCR. The assay was immunoSEQ multiplex PCR, and TCRdb's table has in-frame clones only and misses some. The sample has about 150,000 clones, about three quarters seen once. Sequences were obtained from PBMCs. These receptors all come from a middle-aged man in good health and CMV-seropositive.

This chain links TRBV14 with TRBJ2-7, with D uncertain. The V end lost 0 bases, the J end lost 6 bases, and 9 bases lay between the germline ends. This CDR3 is built from 13 residues. Looked up from germline, CDR1 is SGHDN and CDR2 is FVKESK. The CDR3 region is CASSQDRIREQYF. CDR3 bases: TGTGCCAGCAGCCAAGACAGGATTCGCGAGCAGTACTTC.

V gene TRBV28 combines with J gene TRBJ2-1; D is unresolved. This CDR3 has 19 residues. Germline V CDR1 and CDR2: MDHEN, SYDVKM. The V end lost 3 bases, the J end lost 0 bases, and 21 bases lay between the germline ends. The CDR3 DNA reads TGTGCCAGCAGTTTTCCCCAGTACGGAGAGTTAAGCTCCTACAATGAGCAGTTCTTC. Protein: CASSFPQYGELSSYNEQFF.

The chain employs TRBV29-1 and TRBJ2-3, with D hard to call. CDR1 is SQVTM, CDR2 ANQGSEA, per germline. V lost 5 bases to trimming and J lost 3 bases, with 9 bases between them. CDR3 length: 12 amino acids. The chain's CDR3 is CSVSAATDTQYF. The CDR3 DNA reads TGCAGCGTTTCGGCAGCGACAGATACGCAGTATTTT.

CDR3 residues: CASSPFEVGSKQPQHF. DNA of the CDR3: TGTGCCAGCAGTCCCTTTGAGGTCGGATCGAAACAGCCCCAGCATTTT. J is TRBJ1-5 and V is TRBV5-8, with D hard to call. V was trimmed by 5 bases and J by 7 bases, leaving 22 bases between them. The germline V gene has CDR1 SGHTS and CDR2 YDEGEE. This CDR3 is 16 amino acids long. The variable domain in full, completed from reference TRBV5-8 and TRBJ1-5, reads EAGVTQSPTHLIKTRGQQATLRCSPISGHTSVYWYQQALGLGLQFLLWYDEGEERNRGNFPPRFSGRQFPNYSSELNVNALELEDSALYLCASSPFEVGSKQPQHFGDGTRLSIL.

Comments on this clone: Within the sample, other DNA sequences also encode this same CDR3. The gene calls are TRBV5-4 and TRBJ2-1; D gene unclear. V lost 2 bases, J lost 4 bases, and 10 bases lay in between. In germline, CDR1 is SGHNT, CDR2 YYREEE (reference sequence). The CDR3 covers 14 residues. The CDR3 reads CASSFGHLYNEQFF. CDR3 DNA: TGTGCCAGCAGCTTTGGGCACCTATACAATGAGCAGTTCTTC.

For this clone: This sample also contains other DNA sequences that code for the same CDR3. J is TRBJ2-2 and V is TRBV5-1, with 8 bases aligning to TRBD2. Germline trimming cut 0 bases from V and 4 bases from J; bases unmatched to any gene: 5. Germline lookup yields CDR1 SGHRS and CDR2 YFSETQ. The CDR3 extends over 16 amino acids. The CDR3 bases are TGCGCCAGCAGCTTGGGAGGTCTAGCGGGCACCGGGGAGCTGTTTTTT. Residues: CASSLGGLAGTGELFF. Looking up the rest from reference TRBV5-1 and TRBJ2-2 gives the full variable domain: KAGVTQTPRYLIKTRGQQVTLSCSPISGHRSVSWYQQTPGQGLQFLFEYFSETQRNKGNFPGRFSGRQFSNSRSEMNVSTLELGDSALYLCASSLGGLAGTGELFFGEGSRLTVL.

The rearrangement links TRBV28 to TRBJ2-3; 14 bases agree with TRBD2. The CDR3 length is 19 residues. The germline gives CDR1 MDHEN, CDR2 SYDVKM. The V segment lost 3 bases and the J segment 4 bases; nucleotides outside the gene matches: 12. The CDR3 nucleotides are TGTGCCAGCAGTTTTGGGGGACTAGCGGGAGCGGTAAGGGCAGATACGCAGTATTTT. Its translation is CASSFGGLAGAVRADTQYF.

V usage is TRBV6-5 and J usage is TRBJ2-7; 7 nucleotides agree with TRBD1. The CDR3 length is 14 residues. After removal of 8 bases from V and 5 bases from J, the junction contained 12 bases not matched to a gene. The V gene's germline CDR1 is MNHEY and CDR2 SVGAGI. This CDR3 reads CASQGTTGLHEQYF. DNA of the CDR3: TGTGCCAGCCAGGGAACGACAGGGTTGCACGAGCAGTACTTC.

V is TRBV5-1 and J is TRBJ2-5, with TRBD1 matching over 7 bases. V trimming: 4 bases; J trimming: 4 bases; junction bases outside the gene matches: 10. Per the germline V gene, CDR1 is SGHRS and CDR2 is YFSETQ. The CDR3 has 15 residues. The CDR3 spells CASSLMTGNLETQYF. Written as DNA, the CDR3 is TGCGCCAGCAGCCTAATGACAGGGAACCTAGAGACCCAGTACTTC.

This clone was counted only a few times. The CDR3 sequence: CASSQIGTEAFF. CDR3 DNA: TGTGCCAGCAGCCAGATCGGCACTGAAGCTTTCTTT. The genes are TRBV14 and TRBJ1-1; D not certain. CDR3 length: 12 residues. The V gene's germline CDR1 is SGHDN and CDR2 FVKESK. The V end lost 3 bases, the J end lost 4 bases, and 6 bases lay between the germline ends.

This chain joins TRBV27 and TRBJ2-2, with 12 bases aligning to TRBD2. Germline values: CDR1 MNHEY, CDR2 SMNVEV (reference sequence). The CDR3 runs 15 residues. Trimming removed 7 bases from V and 8 bases from J; junction bases left unmatched: 8. In DNA form, the CDR3 reads TGTGCCAGCACCGTCGGACTAGCGGGATCTGGGGAGCTGTTTTTT. Translating it yields CASTVGLAGSGELFF.

The V call is TRBV7-2, the J call TRBJ1-5; maybe TRBD1 (6 bases). CDR3 length: 14 residues. The germline gives CDR1 SGHTA, CDR2 FQGNSA. The V and J ends lost 3 bases and 5 bases respectively, with 11 bases between them. The CDR3 coding sequence is TGTGCCAGCAGCTTCGGGGGGCTATATCAGCCCCAGCATTTT. Amino acid sequence: CASSFGGLYQPQHF.

The chain is built from TRBV11-2 and TRBJ1-1, with D possibly TRBD1 on 6 matching bases. Germline V gene data show CDR1 as SGHAT and CDR2 as FQNNGV. The CDR3 has 17 amino acids. V lost 0 bases and J lost 0, with 14 bases in between. The CDR3 here is CASSLEWGGSMNTEAFF. The CDR3 DNA reads TGTGCCAGCAGCTTAGAGTGGGGGGGCAGCATGAACACTGAAGCTTTCTTT.

The chain recombines TRBV27 with TRBJ2-7, with D perhaps matching TRBD2 (5 bases). The CDR3 is 15 amino acids. V was cut by 3 bases and J by 2 bases, with 14 bases left in between. CDR1 and CDR2 from the germline V gene are MNHEY and SMNVEV (reference sequence). The DNA of the CDR3 is TGTGCCAGCAGTTTCAGAGAGGGTGGAGCCTACGAGCAGTACTTC. Its protein product is CASSFREGGAYEQYF.